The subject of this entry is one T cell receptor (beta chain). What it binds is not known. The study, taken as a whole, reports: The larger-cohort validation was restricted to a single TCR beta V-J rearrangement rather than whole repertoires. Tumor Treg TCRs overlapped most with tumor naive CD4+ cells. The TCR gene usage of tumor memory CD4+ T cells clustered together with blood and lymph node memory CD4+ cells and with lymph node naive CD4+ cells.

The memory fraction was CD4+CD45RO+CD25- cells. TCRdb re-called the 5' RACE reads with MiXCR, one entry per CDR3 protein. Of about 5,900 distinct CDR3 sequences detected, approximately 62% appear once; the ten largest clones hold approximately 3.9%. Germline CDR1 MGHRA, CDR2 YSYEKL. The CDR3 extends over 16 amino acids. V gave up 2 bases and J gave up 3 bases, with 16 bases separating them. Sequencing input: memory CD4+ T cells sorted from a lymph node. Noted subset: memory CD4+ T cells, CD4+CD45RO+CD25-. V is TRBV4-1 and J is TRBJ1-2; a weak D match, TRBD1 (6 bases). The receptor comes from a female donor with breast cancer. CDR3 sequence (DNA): TGCGCCAGCAGCCAAAGCGTCCGGGGGCTGGACTATGGCTACACCTTC. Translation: CASSQSVRGLDYGYTF.